The source of this T cell receptor beta chain is a study of T cell clonotyping in hematopoietic cell transplantation. About the research overall: Recipients' pretransplant samples followed cytoreduction.

Findings and limits, study-wide: Recipient TCR diversity dropped after transplant; expanded clonotypes rose from day 30 to 180. Higher Inverse Simpson Index values in graft donor and pretransplant recipient predicted broader posttransplant TCR diversity. CD4 and CD8 repertoire contributions could not be separated without sorting.

CDR3 size: 19 residues. For this clone: Its antigen is as yet unknown.

Method: immunoSEQ multiplex PCR; TCRdb's copy keeps in-frame clones and lacks some. In the table there are about 80,000 clones, almost 97% of which are singletons. The time point here: recipient sample about 28 days before transplant, after cytoreduction. The TCR was taken from a woman in her forties or fifties with acute myeloid leukemia. Some clones in this sample may be carry-over from other donors' samples. This rearrangement joins TRBV1 to TRBJ1-4. TRBV1 is listed as a pseudogene. Here the sequenced sample was peripheral blood mononuclear cells, taken before stem cell transplant. CDR3 amino acids: CTSSQEEAQEISTNEKLFF. The CDR3 DNA is TGCACCAGCAGCCAAGAGGAAGCACAAGAGATTTCAACTAATGAAAAACTGTTTTTT.